This T cell receptor (beta chain) appears in the sequencing data of a study of blood T cell repertoires in COVID-19. Study overall: Both acute and convalescent COVID-19 samples were obtained from the United States, Italy and Spain. In each case, the material was cDNA or gDNA derived from T cells, B-cell-depleted T cells, or PBMCs.

Authors' analysis steps: Estimated nucleated cell counts came from reference gene primer amplification. TCRdb keeps only in-frame clones here, not all; method: immunoSEQ multiplex PCR. Clone size and the V and J calls come from that table; the DNA yielded D and trimming. The table has roughly 160,000 clones, approximately 79% seen once. The sample was peripheral blood. This clonotype was sampled from a woman over 75 with acute or convalescent COVID-19.

CDR3 residues: CASSGLAGGLTDTQYF. The DNA for the CDR3 is TGCGCCAGCAGCGGGTTAGCGGGAGGGCTAACAGATACGCAGTATTTT. V usage is TRBV5-1 and J usage is TRBJ2-3, with 11 bases aligning to TRBD2. Germline V CDR1 and CDR2: SGHRS, YFSETQ. V trimming: 4 bases; J trimming: 3 bases; junction bases outside the gene matches: 7. CDR3 length: 16 amino acids.